This T cell receptor (beta chain) was recorded in a study of blood T cell repertoires in COVID-19. Cohort 3 recovered donors had two negative PCRs, clearance, or symptom resolution. The sample holds a few counts of this clone. Measured with immunoSEQ multiplex PCR; TCRdb has only the in-frame clones, and not every one. This sample has approximately 440,000 clones; roughly 90% occur once, and the top ten carry roughly 0.7%. With 2 bases clipped from V and 9 bases from J, the junction kept 13 bases outside the gene matches. CDR1 and CDR2 from the germline V gene are MNHEY and SMNVEV (reference sequence). There are 17 residues in the CDR3.

The genes are TRBV27 and TRBJ2-3, with 11 nucleotides matching TRBD2. This TCR was sampled from a woman aged 18 to 35 who had recovered from COVID-19. Sample: PBMCs or T cells enriched from blood (not recorded which). The CDR3 bases are TGTGCCAGCAGTTTAATAAGTAGCGGGGGGGCTTATCACACGCAGTATTTT. This encodes CASSLISSGGAYHTQYF.